Listed below are T cell receptor beta chains from one sample, sequenced in a study of vaccination effects on CD4 cells after COVID-19. TCRdb's table, derived via immunoSEQ multiplex PCR, lists solely in-frame clones and lacks some. The data show 37,000 or so clones, 65% to 80% seen once. These TCRs are of unknown antigen specificity. Sequencing was performed on CD4+ T cells from PBMCs cultured without peptide, taken before COVID-19 vaccination. The origin of the receptors is a human donor who received a COVID-19 vaccine. Each CDR3 is given with its conserved first and last residue. A D gene is named only where the DNA matches it firmly. Only some rows state a clone size, as once, few, many or a class for expanded clones.

cdr3_length	v_call	j_call	d_call	clone_size	cdr3_aa	cdr3_nt
14	TRBV28	TRBJ2-7	TRBD2	NA	CASSLSGRRREQYF	TGTGCCAGCAGTTTAAGCGGGAGACGTCGCGAGCAGTACTTC
14	TRBV30	TRBJ2-3	NA	NA	CARDLGVGGDTQYF	TGTGCCCGCGATTTGGGGGTCGGGGGAGATACGCAGTATTTT
14	TRBV28	TRBJ1-2	NA	once	CASTNGWGLYGYTF	TGTGCCAGCACTAACGGGTGGGGTCTCTATGGCTACACCTTC
12	TRBV28	TRBJ1-1	NA	once	CASRETTEGTFF	TGTGCCAGCAGAGAAACTACAGAGGGAACTTTCTTT
15	TRBV3-1/TRBV3-2	TRBJ2-7	NA	NA	CASSLSAGKTYEQYF	TGTGCCAGCAGCCTATCGGCCGGAAAGACCTACGAGCAGTACTTC
15	TRBV11-2	TRBJ2-3	NA	few	CASSLVPGDTDTQYF	TGTGCCAGCAGCTTAGTTCCAGGGGACACAGATACGCAGTATTTT
12	TRBV11-2	TRBJ2-5	NA	NA	CASSLEGETQYF	TGTGCCAGCAGCTTAGAGGGAGAGACCCAGTACTTC
13	TRBV2	TRBJ1-1	NA	few	CASTPEGGTEAFF	TGTGCCAGCACTCCGGAGGGCGGCACTGAAGCTTTCTTT
15	TRBV2	TRBJ2-2	TRBD1	NA	CASTPGQTNTGELFF	TGTGCCAGCACTCCGGGACAGACGAACACCGGGGAGCTGTTTTTT
15	TRBV5-1	TRBJ1-1	NA	NA	CASSLGGNKVSEAFF	TGCGCCAGCAGCTTAGGGGGGAACAAGGTGTCTGAAGCTTTCTTT
17	TRBV2	TRBJ1-6	NA	once	CASSEAEPGHKSSPLHF	TGTGCCAGCAGTGAAGCGGAACCGGGACACAAGTCTTCACCCCTCCACTTT
15	TRBV9	TRBJ2-3	NA	NA	CASSVAGGLADTQYF	TGTGCCAGCAGCGTAGCTGGGGGCCTCGCAGATACGCAGTATTTT
13	TRBV10-3	TRBJ2-1	NA	NA	CAISADGRNEQFF	TGTGCCATCAGTGCCGACGGCCGCAATGAGCAGTTCTTC
14	TRBV9	TRBJ2-2	NA	NA	CASSVTPGTFELFF	TGTGCCAGCAGCGTAACCCCCGGGACATTTGAGCTGTTTTTT
16	TRBV5-1	TRBJ1-1	TRBD1	NA	CASSTGQGLLNTEAFF	TGCGCCAGCAGCACCGGACAGGGACTGCTGAACACTGAAGCTTTCTTT